A selection of T cell receptor beta chains follows, all from one sample in a study of blood T cell repertoires in COVID-19. Repertoires were generated with immunoSEQ multiplex PCR, while TCRdb's copy carries only in-frame clones and drops some. The sample lists hundreds of thousands of clones, just over 90% seen once, with about 1.9% in the top ten. Specimen: PBMCs or T cells enriched from blood (not recorded which). These receptors all stem from a woman aged 18-29 years who had recovered from COVID-19. The CDR3 runs from the conserved cysteine through the conserved F or W. Fields, in order: J gene, D gene, V gene, clone size, CDR3 DNA, CDR3 protein. A D gene is named only where the DNA matches it firmly. The size entry is marked missing in some rows and otherwise reads once, few, many or a size class.

j_gene: TRBJ1-2; d_gene: .; v_gene: TRBV3-1/TRBV3-2; abundance: .; CDR3nt: TGTGCCAGCAGGGCAGGGTACGGCTACACCTTC; CDR3aa: CASRAGYGYTF
j_gene: TRBJ1-1; d_gene: TRBD1; v_gene: TRBV5-4; abundance: .; CDR3nt: TGTGCCAGCAGCCCGGACAGGGCACTTAGGACTGAAGCTTTCTTT; CDR3aa: CASSPDRALRTEAFF
j_gene: TRBJ2-1; d_gene: TRBD2; v_gene: TRBV28; abundance: .; CDR3nt: TGTGCCAGCAGTTTGCTAGCGGGGGGGCGGGAGCAGTTCTTC; CDR3aa: CASSLLAGGREQFF
j_gene: TRBJ2-1; d_gene: .; v_gene: TRBV3-1/TRBV3-2; abundance: .; CDR3nt: TGTGCCAGCAGTCTAGGAGGGCTTGCCAATGAGCAGTTCTTC; CDR3aa: CASSLGGLANEQFF
j_gene: TRBJ1-6; d_gene: .; v_gene: TRBV19; abundance: once; CDR3nt: TGTGCCAGTAGTATTTCGGGGGGCCCTTCACCCCTCCACTTT; CDR3aa: CASSISGGPSPLHF
j_gene: TRBJ1-6; d_gene: .; v_gene: TRBV27; abundance: .; CDR3nt: TGTGCCAGCAGTTTCCGCTTTTTACGAGTGGATTCACCCCTCCACTTT; CDR3aa: CASSFRFLRVDSPLHF
j_gene: TRBJ2-3; d_gene: TRBD2; v_gene: TRBV5-1; abundance: .; CDR3nt: TGCGCCAGCAGCTTCAGGGAGGGGAAAGATACGCAGTATTTT; CDR3aa: CASSFREGKDTQYF
j_gene: TRBJ2-2; d_gene: .; v_gene: TRBV19; abundance: .; CDR3nt: TGTGCCAGTACCTCATCCGGGGGAAGGAACACCGGGGAGCTGTTTTTT; CDR3aa: CASTSSGGRNTGELFF
j_gene: TRBJ2-3; d_gene: TRBD2; v_gene: TRBV5-1; abundance: .; CDR3nt: TGCGCCAGCGGGATTAGCGGGGGTAGCACAGATACGCAGTATTTT; CDR3aa: CASGISGGSTDTQYF
j_gene: TRBJ1-2; d_gene: .; v_gene: TRBV5-8; abundance: once; CDR3nt: TGTGCCACCGCGCCAATTAACAGGGTACAGGGCTATGGCTACACCTTC; CDR3aa: CATAPINRVQGYGYTF
j_gene: TRBJ2-2; d_gene: TRBD1; v_gene: TRBV4-2; abundance: once; CDR3nt: TGTGCCAGCAGCCGGGGACAGGGTCACACCGGGGAGCTGTTTTTT; CDR3aa: CASSRGQGHTGELFF
j_gene: TRBJ1-6; d_gene: .; v_gene: TRBV11-2; abundance: .; CDR3nt: TGTGCCAGCAGCGCTAGAACCACAGGCTCCTATAATTCACCCCTCCACTTT; CDR3aa: CASSARTTGSYNSPLHF
j_gene: TRBJ1-5; d_gene: TRBD1; v_gene: TRBV27; abundance: .; CDR3nt: TGTGCCAGCAGTTTATCCCGGGCAGGGGGCCTTTCTCAGCCCCAGCATTTT; CDR3aa: CASSLSRAGGLSQPQHF
j_gene: TRBJ2-3; d_gene: TRBD1; v_gene: TRBV10-3; abundance: .; CDR3nt: TGTGCCATCAGTGAGGGCAGGACAGGGATGGCAGATACGCAGTATTTT; CDR3aa: CAISEGRTGMADTQYF
j_gene: TRBJ1-1; d_gene: .; v_gene: TRBV12-3/TRBV12-4; abundance: .; CDR3nt: TGTGCCAGCAGTTCAGGGGACGGTGGCTCTTTCTTT; CDR3aa: CASSSGDGGSFF
j_gene: TRBJ2-1; d_gene: TRBD2; v_gene: TRBV5-1; abundance: .; CDR3nt: TGCGCCAGCAGCTTGCGTGCGGGAGGGCAACACTACAATGAGCAGTTCTTC; CDR3aa: CASSLRAGGQHYNEQFF
j_gene: TRBJ1-4; d_gene: .; v_gene: TRBV2; abundance: .; CDR3nt: TGTGCCAGCAGTTCCCGGGACACCCCAGCTAATGAAAAACTGTTTTTT; CDR3aa: CASSSRDTPANEKLFF
j_gene: TRBJ1-3; d_gene: .; v_gene: TRBV5-5; abundance: .; CDR3nt: TGTGCCAGCAGCAGCACTTCAGGGTGGACAAACACCATATATTTT; CDR3aa: CASSSTSGWTNTIYF
j_gene: TRBJ1-2; d_gene: .; v_gene: TRBV11-2; abundance: .; CDR3nt: TGTGCCAGCAGCTTAGGACTACAGGGAAGCTTCTTAATGGGGTACACCTTC; CDR3aa: CASSLGLQGSFLMGYTF